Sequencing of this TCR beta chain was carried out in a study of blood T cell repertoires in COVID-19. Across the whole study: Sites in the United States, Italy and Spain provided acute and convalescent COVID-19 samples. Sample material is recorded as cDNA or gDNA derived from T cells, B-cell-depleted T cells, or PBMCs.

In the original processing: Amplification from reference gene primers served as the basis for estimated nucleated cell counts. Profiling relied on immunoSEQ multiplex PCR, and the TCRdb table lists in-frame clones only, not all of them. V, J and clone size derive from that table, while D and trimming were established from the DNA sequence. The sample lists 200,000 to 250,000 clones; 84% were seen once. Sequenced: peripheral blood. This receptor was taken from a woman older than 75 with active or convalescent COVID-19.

The chain's CDR3 is CASSPNSGQGYGYTF. The CDR3 DNA reads as TGTGCCAGCTCACCAAATTCGGGACAGGGCTATGGCTACACCTTC. The chain carries TRBV18 and TRBJ1-2; 9 nucleotides align to TRBD1. The CDR3 covers 15 residues. Germline CDR1 is KGHSH and CDR2 is LQKENI. V lost 2 bases, J lost 4 bases, and 5 bases stayed unmatched.